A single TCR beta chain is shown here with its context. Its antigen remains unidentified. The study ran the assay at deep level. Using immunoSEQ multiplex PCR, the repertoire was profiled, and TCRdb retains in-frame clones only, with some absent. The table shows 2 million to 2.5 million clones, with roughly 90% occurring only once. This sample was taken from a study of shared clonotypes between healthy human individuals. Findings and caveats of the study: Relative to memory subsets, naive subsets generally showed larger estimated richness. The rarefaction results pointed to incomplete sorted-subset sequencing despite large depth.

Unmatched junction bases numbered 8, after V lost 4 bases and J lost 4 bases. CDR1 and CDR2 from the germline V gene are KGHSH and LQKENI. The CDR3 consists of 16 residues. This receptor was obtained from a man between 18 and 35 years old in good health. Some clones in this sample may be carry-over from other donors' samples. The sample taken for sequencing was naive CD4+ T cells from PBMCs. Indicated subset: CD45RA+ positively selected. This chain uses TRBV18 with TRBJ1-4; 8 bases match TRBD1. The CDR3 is CASSLRQGRLNEKLFF. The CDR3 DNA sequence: TGTGCCAGCTCACTGCGACAGGGGCGCCTTAATGAAAAACTGTTTTTT.